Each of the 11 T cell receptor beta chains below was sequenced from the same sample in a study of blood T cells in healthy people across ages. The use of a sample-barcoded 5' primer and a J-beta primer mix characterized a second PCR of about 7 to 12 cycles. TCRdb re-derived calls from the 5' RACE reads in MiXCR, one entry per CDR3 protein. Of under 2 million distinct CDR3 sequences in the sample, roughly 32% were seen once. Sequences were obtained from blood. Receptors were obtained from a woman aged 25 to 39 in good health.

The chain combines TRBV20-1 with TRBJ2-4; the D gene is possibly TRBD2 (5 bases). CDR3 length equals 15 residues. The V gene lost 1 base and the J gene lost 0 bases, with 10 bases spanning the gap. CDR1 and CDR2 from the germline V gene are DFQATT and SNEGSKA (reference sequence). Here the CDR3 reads CSARAGILAKNIQYF. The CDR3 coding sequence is TGCAGTGCTAGAGCGGGGATACTAGCCAAAAACATTCAGTACTTC.

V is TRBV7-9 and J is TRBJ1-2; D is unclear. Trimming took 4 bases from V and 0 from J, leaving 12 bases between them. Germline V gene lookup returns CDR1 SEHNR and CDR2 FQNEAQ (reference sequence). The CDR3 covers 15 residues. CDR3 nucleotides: TGTGCCAGCAGCTCCGCGGGCAGGCCTAACTATGGCTACACCTTC. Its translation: CASSSAGRPNYGYTF.

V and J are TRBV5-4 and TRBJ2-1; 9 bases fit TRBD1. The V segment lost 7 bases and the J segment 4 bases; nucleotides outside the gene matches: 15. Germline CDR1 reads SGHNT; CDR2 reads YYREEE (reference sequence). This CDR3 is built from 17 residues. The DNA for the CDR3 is TGTGCCAGCTCCGGGGGGATACCGGGACAGGGTTACAATGAGCAGTTCTTC. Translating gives CASSGGIPGQGYNEQFF.

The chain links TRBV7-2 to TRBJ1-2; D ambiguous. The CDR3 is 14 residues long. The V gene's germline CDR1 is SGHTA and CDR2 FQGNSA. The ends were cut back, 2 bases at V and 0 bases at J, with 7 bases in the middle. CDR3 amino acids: CASSLLRANYGYTF. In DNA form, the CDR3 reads TGTGCCAGCAGCTTACTGCGGGCTAACTATGGCTACACCTTC.

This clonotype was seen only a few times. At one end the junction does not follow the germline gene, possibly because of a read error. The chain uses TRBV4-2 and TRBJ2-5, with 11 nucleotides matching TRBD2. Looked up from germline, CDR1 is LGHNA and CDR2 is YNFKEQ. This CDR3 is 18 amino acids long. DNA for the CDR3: TGTGCCAGCAGCCAAGATTTTAGCGGGGGGGCGCTTGTGGAGATCCAGTACTTC. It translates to CASSQDFSGGALVEIQYF.

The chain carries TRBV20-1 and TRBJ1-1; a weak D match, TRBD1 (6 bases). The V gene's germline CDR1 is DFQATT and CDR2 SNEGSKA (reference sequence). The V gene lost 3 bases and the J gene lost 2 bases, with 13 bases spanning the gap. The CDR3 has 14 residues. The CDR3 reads CSASPGTKNTEAFF. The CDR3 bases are TGCAGTGCTAGTCCGGGGACAAAAAACACTGAAGCTTTCTTT.

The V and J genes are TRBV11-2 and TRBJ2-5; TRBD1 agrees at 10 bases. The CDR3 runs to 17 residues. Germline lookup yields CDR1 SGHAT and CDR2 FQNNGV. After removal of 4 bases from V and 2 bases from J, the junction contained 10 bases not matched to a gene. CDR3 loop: CASSSRPGTGEQETQYF. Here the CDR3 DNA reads TGTGCCAGCAGCTCACGCCCCGGGACAGGGGAGCAAGAGACCCAGTACTTC.

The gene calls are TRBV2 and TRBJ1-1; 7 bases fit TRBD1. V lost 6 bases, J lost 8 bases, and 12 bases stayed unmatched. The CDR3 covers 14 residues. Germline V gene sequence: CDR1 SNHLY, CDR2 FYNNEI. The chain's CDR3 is CASRRWDSSKEAFF. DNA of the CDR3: TGTGCCAGCAGACGATGGGACAGCAGTAAAGAAGCTTTCTTT.

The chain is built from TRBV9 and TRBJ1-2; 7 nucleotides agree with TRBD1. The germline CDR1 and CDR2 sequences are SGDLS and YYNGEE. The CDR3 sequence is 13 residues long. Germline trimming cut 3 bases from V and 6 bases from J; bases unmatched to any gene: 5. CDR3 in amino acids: CASSAPQGHGYTF. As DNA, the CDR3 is TGTGCCAGCAGCGCACCACAGGGGCATGGCTACACCTTC.

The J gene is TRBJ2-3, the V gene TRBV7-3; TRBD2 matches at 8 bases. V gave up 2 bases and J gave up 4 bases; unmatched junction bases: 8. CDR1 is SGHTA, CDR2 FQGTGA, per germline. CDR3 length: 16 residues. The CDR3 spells CASSLLGGAGSDTQYF. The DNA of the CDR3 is TGTGCCAGCAGCTTACTCGGGGGGGCGGGCTCAGATACGCAGTATTTT.

CDR3 region: CASSTENRVYEQYF. Here the CDR3 DNA reads TGCGCCAGCAGCACCGAGAACAGGGTCTACGAGCAGTACTTC. The chain is built from TRBV5-1 and TRBJ2-7; D might be TRBD1 (6 bases). The ends were cut back, 4 bases at V and 3 bases at J, with 14 bases in the middle. The CDR3 totals 14 residues. CDR1 is SGHRS and CDR2 is YFSETQ in the germline V gene.